This T cell receptor (beta chain) was identified in a study of OX40 agonist ivuxolimab in advanced cancers. The study's findings and limits: Relative to CD4+ cells, CD8+ T cells on average had more expanded clones.

This CDR3 has 14 amino acids. V lost 6 bases and J lost 4, with 13 bases in between. Germline CDR1 reads MNHNY; CDR2 reads SVGAGI (reference sequence). As concerns this clone: Its target is not known.

Profiled with immunoSEQ multiplex PCR; TCRdb holds only in-frame clones, not every one. The profile shows nearly 55,000 clones, around 89% of them singletons. The receptor comes from an adult with an advanced solid tumor such as melanoma, head and neck, liver or kidney cancer. The chain recombines TRBV6-6 with TRBJ1-5; D may be TRBD1 (5 bases). The sample in question was CD4+ or CD8+ T cells sorted from blood, obtained in a trial of the OX40 agonist ivuxolimab. CDR3 region: CASRQGHQNQPQHF. As DNA, the CDR3 is TGTGCCAGCAGACAAGGACATCAGAATCAGCCCCAGCATTTT.